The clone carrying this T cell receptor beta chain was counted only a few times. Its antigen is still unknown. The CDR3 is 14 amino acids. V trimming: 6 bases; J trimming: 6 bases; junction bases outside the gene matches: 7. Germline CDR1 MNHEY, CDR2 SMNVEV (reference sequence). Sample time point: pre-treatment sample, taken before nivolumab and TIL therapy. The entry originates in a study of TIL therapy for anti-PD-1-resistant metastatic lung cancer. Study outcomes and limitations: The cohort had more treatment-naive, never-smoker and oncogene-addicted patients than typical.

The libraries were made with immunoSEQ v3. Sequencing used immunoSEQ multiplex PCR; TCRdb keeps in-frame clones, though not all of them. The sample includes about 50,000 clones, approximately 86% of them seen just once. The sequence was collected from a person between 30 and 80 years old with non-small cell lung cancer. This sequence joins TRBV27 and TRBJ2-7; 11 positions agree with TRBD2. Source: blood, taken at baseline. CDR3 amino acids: CASSLLAGAPEQYF. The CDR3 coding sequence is TGTGCCAGCAGCCTACTAGCGGGAGCCCCCGAGCAGTACTTC.